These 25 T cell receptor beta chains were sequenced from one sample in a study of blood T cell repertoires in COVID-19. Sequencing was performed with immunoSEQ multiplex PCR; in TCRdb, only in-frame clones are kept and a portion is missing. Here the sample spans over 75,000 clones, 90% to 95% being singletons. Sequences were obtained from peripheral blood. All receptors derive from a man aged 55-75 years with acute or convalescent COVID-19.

The CDR3 loop reads CASNSGRLAKNIQYF. For the CDR3, the DNA is TGTGCCAGCAATAGCGGGAGGCTAGCCAAAAACATTCAGTACTTC. The rearrangement joins TRBV28 to TRBJ2-4, with TRBD2 matching 10 bases. CDR1 and CDR2 (germline): MDHEN, SYDVKM. CDR3 length equals 15 residues. With V trimmed by 7 bases and J by 0 bases, 3 bases remained unmatched.

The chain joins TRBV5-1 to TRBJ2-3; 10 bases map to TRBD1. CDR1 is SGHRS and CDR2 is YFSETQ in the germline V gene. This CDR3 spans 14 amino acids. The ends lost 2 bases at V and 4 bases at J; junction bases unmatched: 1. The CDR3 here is CASSLGQGADTQYF. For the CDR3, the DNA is TGCGCCAGCAGCTTAGGACAGGGGGCAGATACGCAGTATTTT. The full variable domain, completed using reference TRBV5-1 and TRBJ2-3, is KAGVTQTPRYLIKTRGQQVTLSCSPISGHRSVSWYQQTPGQGLQFLFEYFSETQRNKGNFPGRFSGRQFSNSRSEMNVSTLELGDSALYLCASSLGQGADTQYFGPGTRLTVL.

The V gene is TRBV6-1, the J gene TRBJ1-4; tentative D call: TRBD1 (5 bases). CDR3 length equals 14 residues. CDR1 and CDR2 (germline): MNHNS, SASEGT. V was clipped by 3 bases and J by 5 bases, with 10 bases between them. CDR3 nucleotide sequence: TGTGCCAGCAGTGATAGACAGAGGAATGAAAAACTGTTTTTT. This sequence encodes CASSDRQRNEKLFF.

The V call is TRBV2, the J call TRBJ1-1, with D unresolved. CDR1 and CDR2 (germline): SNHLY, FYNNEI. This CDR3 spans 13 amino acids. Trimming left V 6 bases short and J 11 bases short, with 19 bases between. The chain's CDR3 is CASSVAVRVGAFF. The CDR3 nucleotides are TGTGCCAGCAGCGTAGCGGTCCGGGTGGGGGCTTTCTTT. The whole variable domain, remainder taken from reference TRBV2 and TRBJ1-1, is EPEVTQTPSHQVTQMGQEVILRCVPISNHLYFYWYRQILGQKVEFLVSFYNNEISEKSEIFDDQFSVERPDGSNFTLKIRSTKLEDSAMYFCASSVAVRVGAFFGQGTRLTVV.

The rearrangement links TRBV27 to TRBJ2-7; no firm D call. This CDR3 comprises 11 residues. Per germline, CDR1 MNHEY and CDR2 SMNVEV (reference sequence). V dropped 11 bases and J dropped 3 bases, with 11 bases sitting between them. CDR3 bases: TGTGCCTCCACCTTCGGCTACGAGCAGTACTTC. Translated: CASTFGYEQYF.

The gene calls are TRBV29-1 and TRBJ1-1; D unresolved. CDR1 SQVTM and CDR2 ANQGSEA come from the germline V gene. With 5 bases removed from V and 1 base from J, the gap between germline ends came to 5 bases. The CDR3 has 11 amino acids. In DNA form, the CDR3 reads TGCAGCGTTATCAGGAACACTGAAGCTTTCTTT. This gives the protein CSVIRNTEAFF.

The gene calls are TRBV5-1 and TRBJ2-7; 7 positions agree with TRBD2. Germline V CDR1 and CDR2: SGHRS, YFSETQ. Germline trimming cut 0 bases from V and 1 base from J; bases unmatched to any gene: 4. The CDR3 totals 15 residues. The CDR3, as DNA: TGCGCCAGCAGCTTGGGCGGGAGTCCGTCCTACGAGCAGTACTTC. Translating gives CASSLGGSPSYEQYF.

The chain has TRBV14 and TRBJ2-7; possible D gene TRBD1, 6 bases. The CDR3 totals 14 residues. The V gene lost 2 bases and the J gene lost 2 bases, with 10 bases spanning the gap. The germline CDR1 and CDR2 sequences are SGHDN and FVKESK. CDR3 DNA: TGTGCCAGCAGCCAACCCGACAGGCCCTACGAGCAGTACTTC. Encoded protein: CASSQPDRPYEQYF.

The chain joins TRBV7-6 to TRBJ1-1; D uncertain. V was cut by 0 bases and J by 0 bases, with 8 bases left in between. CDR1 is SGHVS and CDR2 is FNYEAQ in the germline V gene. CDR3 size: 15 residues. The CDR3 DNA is TGTGCCAGCAGCTTAGCGTCGGGGTTGAACACTGAAGCTTTCTTT. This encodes CASSLASGLNTEAFF.

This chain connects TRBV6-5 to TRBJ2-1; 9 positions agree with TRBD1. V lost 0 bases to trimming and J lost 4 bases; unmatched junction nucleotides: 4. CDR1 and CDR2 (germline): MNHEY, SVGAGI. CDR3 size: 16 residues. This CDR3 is CASSYSRDRDYNEQFF. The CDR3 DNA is TGTGCCAGCAGTTACTCTAGGGACAGGGATTACAATGAGCAGTTCTTC.

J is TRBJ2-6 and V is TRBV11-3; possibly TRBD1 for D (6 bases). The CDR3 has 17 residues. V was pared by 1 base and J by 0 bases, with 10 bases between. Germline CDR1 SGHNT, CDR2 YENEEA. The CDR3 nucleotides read TGTGCCAGCAGCTTAGGAGGCAGGGGCTCTGGGGCCAACGTCCTGACTTTC. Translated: CASSLGGRGSGANVLTF.

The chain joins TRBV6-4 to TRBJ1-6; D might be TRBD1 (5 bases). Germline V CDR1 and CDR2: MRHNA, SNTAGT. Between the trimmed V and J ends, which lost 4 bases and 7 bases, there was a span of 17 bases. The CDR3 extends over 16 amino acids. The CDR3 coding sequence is TGTGCCAGCAGTGCGGGGGGGATCGGAACGAATTCACCCCTCCACTTT. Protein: CASSAGGIGTNSPLHF.

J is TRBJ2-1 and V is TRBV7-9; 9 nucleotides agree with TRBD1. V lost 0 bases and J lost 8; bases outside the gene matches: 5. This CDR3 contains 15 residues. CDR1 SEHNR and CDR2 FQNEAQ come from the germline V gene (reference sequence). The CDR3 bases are TGTGCCAGCAGCTTAGCGCTGGGACAGGGACATGAGCAGTTCTTC. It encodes CASSLALGQGHEQFF.

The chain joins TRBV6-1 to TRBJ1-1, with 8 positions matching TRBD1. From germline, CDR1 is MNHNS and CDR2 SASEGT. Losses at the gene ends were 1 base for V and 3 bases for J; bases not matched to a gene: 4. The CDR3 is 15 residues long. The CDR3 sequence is CASSEGRGPDTEAFF. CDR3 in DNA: TGTGCCAGCAGTGAAGGCAGGGGGCCAGACACTGAAGCTTTCTTT.

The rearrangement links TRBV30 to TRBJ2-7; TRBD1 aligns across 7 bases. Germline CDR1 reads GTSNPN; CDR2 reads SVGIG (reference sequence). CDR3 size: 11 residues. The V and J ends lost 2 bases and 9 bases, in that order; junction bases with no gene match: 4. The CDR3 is CAWSPTGVQYF. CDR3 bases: TGTGCCTGGAGTCCTACAGGGGTGCAGTACTTC. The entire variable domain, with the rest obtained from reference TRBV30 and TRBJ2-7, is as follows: SQTIHQWPATLVQPVGSPLSLECTVEGTSNPNLYWYRQAAGRGLQLLFYSVGIGQISSEVPQNLSASRPQDRQFILSSKKLLLSDSGFYLCAWSPTGVQYFGPGTRLTVT.

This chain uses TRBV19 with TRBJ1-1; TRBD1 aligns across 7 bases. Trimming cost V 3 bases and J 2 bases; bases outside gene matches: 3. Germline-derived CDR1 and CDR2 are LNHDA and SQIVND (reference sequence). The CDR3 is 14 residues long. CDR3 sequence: CASSIRDSNTEAFF. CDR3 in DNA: TGTGCCAGTAGTATCCGGGACAGCAACACTGAAGCTTTCTTT. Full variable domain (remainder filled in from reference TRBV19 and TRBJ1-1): DGGITQSPKYLFRKEGQNVTLSCEQNLNHDAMYWYRQDPGQGLRLIYYSQIVNDFQKGDIAEGYSVSREKKESFPLTVTSAQKNPTAFYLCASSIRDSNTEAFFGQGTRLTVV.

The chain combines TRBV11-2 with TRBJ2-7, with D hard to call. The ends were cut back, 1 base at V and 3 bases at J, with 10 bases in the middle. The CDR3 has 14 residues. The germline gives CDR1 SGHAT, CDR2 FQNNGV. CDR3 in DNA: TGTGCCAGCAGCTTAGGCCCCCTAAGCTACGAGCAGTACTTC. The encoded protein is CASSLGPLSYEQYF.

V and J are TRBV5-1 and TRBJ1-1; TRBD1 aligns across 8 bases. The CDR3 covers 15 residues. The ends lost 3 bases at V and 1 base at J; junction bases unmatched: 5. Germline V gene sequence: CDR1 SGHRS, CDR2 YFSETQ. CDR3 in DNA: TGCGCCAGCAGCTCGGTGGGACAGGCGAACACTGAAGCTTTCTTT. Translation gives CASSSVGQANTEAFF.

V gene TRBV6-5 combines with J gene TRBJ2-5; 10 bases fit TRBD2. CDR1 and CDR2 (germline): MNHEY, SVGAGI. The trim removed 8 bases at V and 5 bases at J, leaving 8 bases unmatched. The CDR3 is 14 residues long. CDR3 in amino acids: CASGSSGSLETQYF. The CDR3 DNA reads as TGTGCCAGCGGTTCTAGCGGGAGCTTGGAGACCCAGTACTTC.

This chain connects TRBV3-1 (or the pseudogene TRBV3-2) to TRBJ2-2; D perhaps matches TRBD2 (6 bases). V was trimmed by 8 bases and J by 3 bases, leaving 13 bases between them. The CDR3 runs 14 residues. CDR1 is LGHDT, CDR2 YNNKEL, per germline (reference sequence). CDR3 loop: CASQDCGDTGELFF. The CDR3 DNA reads TGTGCCAGCCAAGACTGCGGGGACACCGGGGAGCTGTTTTTT.

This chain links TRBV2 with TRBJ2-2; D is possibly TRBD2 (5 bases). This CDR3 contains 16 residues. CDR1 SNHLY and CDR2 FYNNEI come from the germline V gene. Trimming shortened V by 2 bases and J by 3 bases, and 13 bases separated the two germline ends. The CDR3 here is CASSESNPGDTGELFF. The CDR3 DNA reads TGTGCCAGCAGTGAATCGAATCCCGGGGACACCGGGGAGCTGTTTTTT.

The CDR3 DNA reads as TGTGCCAGCAGCTTAGGGGAGGGACTGGGGACCCAGTACTTC. It is translated as CASSLGEGLGTQYF. The V call is TRBV11-3, the J call TRBJ2-5, with TRBD2 matching over 7 bases. The CDR3 covers 14 residues. The J segment lost 7 bases and the V segment lost 1 base, leaving 6 bases of the junction unmatched. In germline, CDR1 is SGHNT, CDR2 YENEEA.

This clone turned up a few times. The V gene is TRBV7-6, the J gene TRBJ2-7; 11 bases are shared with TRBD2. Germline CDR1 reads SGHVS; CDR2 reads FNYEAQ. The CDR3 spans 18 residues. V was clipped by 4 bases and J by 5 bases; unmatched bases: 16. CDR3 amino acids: CASSSKAFAGLAADEQYF. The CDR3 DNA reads TGTGCCAGCAGCTCCAAGGCATTCGCGGGACTAGCGGCCGACGAGCAGTACTTC.

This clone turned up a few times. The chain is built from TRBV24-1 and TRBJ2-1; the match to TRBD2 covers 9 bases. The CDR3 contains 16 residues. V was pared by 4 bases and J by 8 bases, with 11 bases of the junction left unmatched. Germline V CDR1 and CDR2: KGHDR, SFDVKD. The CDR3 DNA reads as TGTGCCACCAGTGACGTGACTAGCGGCGGTGACGATGAGCAGTTCTTC. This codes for CATSDVTSGGDDEQFF.

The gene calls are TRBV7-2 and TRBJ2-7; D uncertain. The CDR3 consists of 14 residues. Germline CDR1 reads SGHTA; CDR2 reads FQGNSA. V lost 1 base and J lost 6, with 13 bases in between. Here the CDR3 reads CASSLVGSGREQYF. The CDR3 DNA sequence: TGTGCCAGCAGCTTAGTGGGTTCAGGTCGCGAGCAGTACTTC.